Listed here is a single TCR beta chain. This may stem from a read error, because a much larger clone lies one nucleotide away. Each CDR3 protein gets one entry after TCRdb re-called the reads with MiXCR. The sample has approximately 240,000 distinct CDR3 sequences; roughly 26% are singletons. The data originate from a study of kidney transplant recipient with SARS-CoV-2 infection. Germline V gives CDR1 LGHDT, CDR2 YNNKEL (reference sequence). The CDR3 extends over 17 amino acids. J is TRBJ2-4 and V is TRBV3-1; D call uncertain. Sequenced here: a blood sample, sampled at baseline and between days 110 and 120 from a kidney transplant recipient. The receptor was isolated from a male patient in his thirties who had COVID-19 and was a kidney transplant recipient. Some T cells may be provided by the graft donor. The CDR3 loop is CASSVIYTLRKTYGCTF. Written as DNA, the CDR3 is TGTGCCAGCAGCGTCATCTACACCCTTCGAAAGACCTATGGCTGCACCTTC.